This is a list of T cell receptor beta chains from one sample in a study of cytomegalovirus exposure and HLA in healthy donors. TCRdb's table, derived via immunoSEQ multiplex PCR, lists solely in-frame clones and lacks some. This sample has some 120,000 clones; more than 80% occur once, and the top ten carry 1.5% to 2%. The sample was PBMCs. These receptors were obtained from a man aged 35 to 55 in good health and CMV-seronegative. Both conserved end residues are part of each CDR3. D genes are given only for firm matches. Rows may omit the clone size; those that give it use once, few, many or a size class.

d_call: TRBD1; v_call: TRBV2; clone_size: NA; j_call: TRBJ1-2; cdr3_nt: TGTGCCAGCAGTGTAGGGACAGGGGGCGTCAGCGGCTACACCTTC; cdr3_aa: CASSVGTGGVSGYTF
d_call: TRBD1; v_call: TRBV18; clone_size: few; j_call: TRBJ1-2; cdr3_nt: TGTGCCAGCTCACGCGGACAGGGCGATGGCTACACCTTC; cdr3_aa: CASSRGQGDGYTF
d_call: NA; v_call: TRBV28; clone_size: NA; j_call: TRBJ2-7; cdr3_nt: TGTGCCAGCAGAGCCCATCCCCCCGGGGGCTACGAGCAGTACTTC; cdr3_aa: CASRAHPPGGYEQYF
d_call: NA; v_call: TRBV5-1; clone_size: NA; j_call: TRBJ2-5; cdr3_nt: TGCGCCAGCAGCTTGGTACGGGGGGCTAACCAAGAGACCCAGTACTTC; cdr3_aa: CASSLVRGANQETQYF
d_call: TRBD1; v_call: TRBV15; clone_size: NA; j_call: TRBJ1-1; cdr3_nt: TGTGCCACCAGCCTTGAGGGGGCACGGAACACTGAAGCTTTCTTT; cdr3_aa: CATSLEGARNTEAFF
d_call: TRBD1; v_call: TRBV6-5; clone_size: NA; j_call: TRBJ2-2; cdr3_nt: TGTGCCAGCAGTTATGGACAGGGAACGAGCGGGGAGCTGTTTTTT; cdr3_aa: CASSYGQGTSGELFF
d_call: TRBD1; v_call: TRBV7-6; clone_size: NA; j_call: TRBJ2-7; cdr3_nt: TGTGCCACCCAACCCCCGGCCGGACAGGGGCGCGAGCAGTACTTC; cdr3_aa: CATQPPAGQGREQYF
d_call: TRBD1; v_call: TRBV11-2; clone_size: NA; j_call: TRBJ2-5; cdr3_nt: TGTGCCAGCAGCTCGGGACAGGGTTCAGAGACCCAGTACTTC; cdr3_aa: CASSSGQGSETQYF
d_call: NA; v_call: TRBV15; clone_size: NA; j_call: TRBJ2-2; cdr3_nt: TGTGCCACCAGCACCGGCGGGTACACCGGGGAGCTGTTTTTT; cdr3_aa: CATSTGGYTGELFF
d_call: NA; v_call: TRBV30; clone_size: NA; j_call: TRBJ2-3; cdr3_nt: TGTGCCTGGACCTCTGGGCTCTCTGCAGATACGCAGTATTTT; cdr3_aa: CAWTSGLSADTQYF
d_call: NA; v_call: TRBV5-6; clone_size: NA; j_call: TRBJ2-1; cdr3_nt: TGTGCCAGCAGCTTAAGGGGTATGAGCTCCTACAATGAGCAGTTCTTC; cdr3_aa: CASSLRGMSSYNEQFF
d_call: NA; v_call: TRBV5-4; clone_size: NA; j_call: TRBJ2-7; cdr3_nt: TGTGCCAGCAGCCGACTAAGTAAGGACGAGCAGTACTTC; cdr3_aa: CASSRLSKDEQYF
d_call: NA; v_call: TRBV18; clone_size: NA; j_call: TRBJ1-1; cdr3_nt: TGTGCCAGCTCACCTAGGCGGGAACCCACTGAAGCTTTCTTT; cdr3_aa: CASSPRREPTEAFF
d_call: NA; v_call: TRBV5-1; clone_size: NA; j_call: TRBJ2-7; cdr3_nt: TGCGCCAGCAGCTTCGAGGGCAACCCCTACGAGCAGTACTTC; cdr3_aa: CASSFEGNPYEQYF
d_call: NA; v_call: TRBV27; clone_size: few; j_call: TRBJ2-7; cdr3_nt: TGTGCCAGCAGTTCCCTCGGCCGGGGTGACCACGAGCAGTACTTC; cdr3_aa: CASSSLGRGDHEQYF
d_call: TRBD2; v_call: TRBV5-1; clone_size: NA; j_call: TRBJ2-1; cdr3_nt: TGCGCCAGCAGCTCCACTAGCGGGGGGGCCTCCTACAATGAGCAGTTCTTC; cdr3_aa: CASSSTSGGASYNEQFF